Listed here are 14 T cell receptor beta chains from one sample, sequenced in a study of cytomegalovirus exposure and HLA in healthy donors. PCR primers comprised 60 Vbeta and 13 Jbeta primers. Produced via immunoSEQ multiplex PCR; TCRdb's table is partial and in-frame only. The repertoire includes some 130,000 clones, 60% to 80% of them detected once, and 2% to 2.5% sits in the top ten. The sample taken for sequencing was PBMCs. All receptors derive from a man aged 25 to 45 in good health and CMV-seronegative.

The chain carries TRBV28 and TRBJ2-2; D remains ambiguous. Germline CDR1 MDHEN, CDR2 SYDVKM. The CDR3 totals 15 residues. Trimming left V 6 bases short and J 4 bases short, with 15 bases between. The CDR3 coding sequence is TGTGCCAGCAGCCCTATGGCGAGGTTCACCGGGGAGCTGTTTTTT. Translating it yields CASSPMARFTGELFF.

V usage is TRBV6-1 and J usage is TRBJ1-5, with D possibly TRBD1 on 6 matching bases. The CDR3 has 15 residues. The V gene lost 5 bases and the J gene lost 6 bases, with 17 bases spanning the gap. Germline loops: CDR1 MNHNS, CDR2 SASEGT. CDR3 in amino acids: CASSLRGGTTQPQHF. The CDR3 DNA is TGTGCCAGCAGTCTCAGGGGAGGGACGACTCAGCCCCAGCATTTT.

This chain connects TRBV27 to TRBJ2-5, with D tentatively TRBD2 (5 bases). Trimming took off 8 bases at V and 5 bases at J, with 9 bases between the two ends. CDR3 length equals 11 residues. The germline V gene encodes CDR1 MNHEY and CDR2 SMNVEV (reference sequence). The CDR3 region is CASGRVETQYF. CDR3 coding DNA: TGTGCCAGCGGGCGGGTTGAGACCCAGTACTTC.

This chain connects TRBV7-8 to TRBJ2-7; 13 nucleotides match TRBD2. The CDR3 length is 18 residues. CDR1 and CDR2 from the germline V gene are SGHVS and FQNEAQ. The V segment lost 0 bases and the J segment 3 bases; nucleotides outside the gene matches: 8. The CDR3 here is CASSLARTSGSLDYEQYF. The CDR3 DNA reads TGTGCCAGCAGCTTAGCTAGGACTAGCGGGAGCCTAGACTACGAGCAGTACTTC.

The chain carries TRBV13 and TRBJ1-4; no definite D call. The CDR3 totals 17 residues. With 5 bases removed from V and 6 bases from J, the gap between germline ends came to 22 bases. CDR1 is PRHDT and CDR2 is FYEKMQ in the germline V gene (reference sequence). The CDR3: CASSPSPGRGKDEKLFF. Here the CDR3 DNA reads TGTGCCAGCAGCCCCAGTCCCGGACGGGGTAAGGATGAAAAACTGTTTTTT.

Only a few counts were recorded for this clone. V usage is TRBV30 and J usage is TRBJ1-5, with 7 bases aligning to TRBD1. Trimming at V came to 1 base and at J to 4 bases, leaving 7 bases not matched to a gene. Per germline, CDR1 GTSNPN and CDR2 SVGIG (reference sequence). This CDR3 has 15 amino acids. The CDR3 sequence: CAWSAVTGINQPQHF. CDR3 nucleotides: TGTGCCTGGAGTGCCGTGACAGGGATAAATCAGCCCCAGCATTTT.

In nucleotides, the CDR3 is TGCGCCAGCGGTCTCAGACCGGGGGAGGTTGAGCAGTACTTC. Translated: CASGLRPGEVEQYF. The chain couples TRBV5-1 to TRBJ2-7; D possibly corresponds to TRBD2 (6 bases). Germline CDR1 is SGHRS and CDR2 is YFSETQ. The V and J ends lost 7 bases and 7 bases respectively, with 21 bases between them. The CDR3 extends over 14 amino acids.

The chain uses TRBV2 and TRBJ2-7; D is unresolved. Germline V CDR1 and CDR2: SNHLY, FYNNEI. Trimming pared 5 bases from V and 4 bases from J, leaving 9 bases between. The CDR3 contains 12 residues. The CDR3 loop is CASSPSPYEQYF. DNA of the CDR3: TGTGCCAGCAGTCCCTCCCCTTACGAGCAGTACTTC.

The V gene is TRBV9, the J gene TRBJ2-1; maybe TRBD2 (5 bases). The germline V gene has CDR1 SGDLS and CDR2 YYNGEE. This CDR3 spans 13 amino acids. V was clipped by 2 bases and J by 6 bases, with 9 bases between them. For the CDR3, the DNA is TGTGCCAGCAGCGTGGGAGCTAGCAATGAGCAGTTCTTC. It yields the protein CASSVGASNEQFF. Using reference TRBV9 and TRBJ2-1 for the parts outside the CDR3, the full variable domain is DSGVTQTPKHLITATGQRVTLRCSPRSGDLSVYWYQQSLDQGLQFLIQYYNGEERAKGNILERFSAQQFPDLHSELNLSSLELGDSALYFCASSVGASNEQFFGPGTRLTVL.

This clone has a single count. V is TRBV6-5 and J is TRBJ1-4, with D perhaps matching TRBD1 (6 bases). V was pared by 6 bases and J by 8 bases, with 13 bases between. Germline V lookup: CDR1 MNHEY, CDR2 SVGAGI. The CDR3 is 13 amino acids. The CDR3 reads CASRSGEGEKLFF. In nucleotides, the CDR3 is TGTGCCAGCAGGTCAGGGGAAGGAGAAAAACTGTTTTTT.

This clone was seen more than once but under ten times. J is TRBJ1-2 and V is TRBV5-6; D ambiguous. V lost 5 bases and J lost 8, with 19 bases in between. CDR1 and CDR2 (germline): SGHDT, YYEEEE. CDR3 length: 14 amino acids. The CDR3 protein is CASRNWWAPDGYTF. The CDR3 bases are TGTGCCAGCAGAAATTGGTGGGCCCCCGACGGCTACACCTTC.

In DNA, the CDR3 is TGTGCCAGCAGGATTACAGGGGGAAGCAATCAGCCCCAGCATTTT. Protein product: CASRITGGSNQPQHF. The chain uses TRBV27 and TRBJ1-5; 8 nucleotides line up with TRBD1. Germline CDR1 reads MNHEY; CDR2 reads SMNVEV (reference sequence). J was trimmed by 1 base and V by 6 bases; bases with no gene match: 5. The CDR3 is 15 residues long.

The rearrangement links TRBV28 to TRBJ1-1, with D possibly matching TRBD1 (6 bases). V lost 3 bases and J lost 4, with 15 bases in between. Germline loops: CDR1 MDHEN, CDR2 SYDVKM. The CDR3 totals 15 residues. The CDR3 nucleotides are TGTGCCAGCAGTTTGTATAGGGGGATAGTCACTGAAGCTTTCTTT. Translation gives CASSLYRGIVTEAFF. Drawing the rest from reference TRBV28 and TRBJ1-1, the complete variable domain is DVKVTQSSRYLVKRTGEKVFLECVQDMDHENMFWYRQDPGLGLRLIYFSYDVKMKEKGDIPEGYSVSREKKERFSLILESASTNQTSMYLCASSLYRGIVTEAFFGQGTRLTVV.

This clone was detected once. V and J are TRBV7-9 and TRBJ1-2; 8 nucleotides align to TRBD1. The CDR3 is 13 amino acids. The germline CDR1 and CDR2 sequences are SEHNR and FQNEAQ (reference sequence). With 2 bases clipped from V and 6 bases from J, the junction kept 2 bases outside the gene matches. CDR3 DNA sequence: TGTGCCAGCAGCTTACAGGGGGCCCATGGCTACACCTTC. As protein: CASSLQGAHGYTF.